This T cell receptor (beta chain) comes out of a study of human T cells and chemical hapten exposure. TCRdb reprocessed the RACE reads via MiXCR and lists one record per CDR3 protein. The profile shows more than 65,000 distinct CDR3 sequences, approximately 8% of them singletons. Time point of the sample: patch test 1, 2 weeks after DPC sensitization. Treatment given: therapeutic diphenylcyclopropenone sensitization with weekly scalp DPC. The CDR3 extends over 15 amino acids. Germline lookup yields CDR1 SGHRS and CDR2 YFSETQ. The J segment lost 3 bases and the V segment lost 4 bases, leaving 4 bases of the junction unmatched.

V gene TRBV5-1 combines with J gene TRBJ2-2; 9 bases match TRBD1. This TCR came from a woman in her thirties with alopecia areata. Some clones in this sample may be carry-over from other donors' samples. The material sequenced was whole blood, taken in connection with sensitization to the hapten diphenylcyclopropenone (DPC). CDR3 sequence (DNA): TGCGCCAGCAGCGCCGGGACAGGGTACACCGGGGAGCTGTTTTTT. Protein product: CASSAGTGYTGELFF. Complete variable domain (other parts from reference TRBV5-1 and TRBJ2-2): KAGVTQTPRYLIKTRGQQVTLSCSPISGHRSVSWYQQTPGQGLQFLFEYFSETQRNKGNFPGRFSGRQFSNSRSEMNVSTLELGDSALYLCASSAGTGYTGELFFGEGSRLTVL.